This T cell receptor (beta chain) was identified during a study of graft-versus-host responses after intestinal transplantation. Looking at the study overall: Anti-thymocyte globulin induction preceded two to four years of tacrolimus and steroid maintenance in all recipients.

Here immunoSEQ multiplex PCR was the method, and the copy in TCRdb shows in-frame clones only, minus some. The sample yields more than 15,000 clones, around two fifths seen once. The authors combined approximately 200,000 CFSE-labeled responder cells with approximately 200,000 irradiated, violet-dye-labeled stimulator cells in plates. Sorting after the reaction isolated proliferating CFSE-low CD3+CD4+ and CD3+CD8+ responders. The length of the CDR3 is 13 residues. V was pared by 5 bases and J by 2 bases, with 9 bases between. The germline V gene encodes CDR1 SEHNR and CDR2 FQNEAQ (reference sequence).

The TCR comes from a human patient who received an intestinal transplant. This sample comprised alloreactive CD8+ T cells from a mixed lymphocyte reaction culture, obtained before intestinal transplant. Subset denoted: CFSE-low proliferating T cells sorted from roughly 6-day pre-transplant mixed lymphocyte reaction (GvH or HvG direction). J is TRBJ2-5 and V is TRBV7-9; D unclear. This chain's CDR3 is CASSPIRQETQYF. CDR3 sequence (DNA): TGTGCCAGCAGCCCGATTCGTCAAGAGACCCAGTACTTC.